This note documents a single TCR beta chain sequence. This specimen belongs to a study of spatial heterogeneity in lung cancer. About the research overall: Consistent detection of more beta-chain than alpha-chain sequences was observed. Unique TCR and UMI combinations averaged more than ten appearances each in raw reads.

TCRdb re-analysed the 5' RACE reads in MiXCR, keeping a single row per CDR3 protein. The sample records 110,000 or so distinct CDR3 sequences, 11% being singletons. Time point denoted: blood at routine non-recurrence follow-up after resection. CDR3 size: 14 residues. Trimming shortened V by 7 bases and J by 0 bases, and 12 bases separated the two germline ends. Germline-derived CDR1 and CDR2 are MDHEN and SYDVKM. The receptor comes from a female donor with early-stage non-small cell lung cancer. The chain employs TRBV28 and TRBJ1-1, with D hard to call. This sample comprised PBMCs, obtained at follow-up. CDR3 DNA sequence: TGTGCCAGCACCTCCGGGAACTTGAACACTGAAGCTTTCTTT. Translation: CASTSGNLNTEAFF. The variable domain in full, with the rest retrieved from reference TRBV28 and TRBJ1-1, is DVKVTQSSRYLVKRTGEKVFLECVQDMDHENMFWYRQDPGLGLRLIYFSYDVKMKEKGDIPEGYSVSREKKERFSLILESASTNQTSMYLCASTSGNLNTEAFFGQGTRLTVV.